A single sample is the source of the 9 T cell receptor beta chains below, sequenced in a study of early T cells in non-severe SARS-CoV-2 infection. One entry per CDR3 protein results from TCRdb running MiXCR on the 5' RACE reads. The sample records 90,000 or so distinct CDR3 sequences, more than 12% being singletons. Input material: whole blood. These receptor sequences come from an adult who was a healthcare worker with PCR-confirmed SARS-CoV-2 infection or an uninfected control (not recorded which).

The chain carries TRBV7-3 and TRBJ2-1; tentatively, D is TRBD1 (6 bases). Trimming removed 2 bases from V and 9 bases from J, with 8 bases in between. The CDR3 spans 12 residues. Germline CDR1 is SGHTA and CDR2 is FQGTGA. The DNA for the CDR3 is TGTGCCAGCAGCTTAGGGGGCACTGAGCAGTTCTTC. It codes for CASSLGGTEQFF.

The table lists this clonotype with many counts. The CDR3 DNA sequence: TGTGCCAGCAGTTATCCCCTGGGGGAGACGGGAGATCTGAATGAGCAGTTCTTC. Its protein is CASSYPLGETGDLNEQFF. The genes are TRBV6-2 or TRBV6-3 and TRBJ2-1; TRBD2 is a possible D gene (6 bases). With 3 bases removed from V and 7 bases from J, the gap between germline ends came to 25 bases. CDR3 length equals 18 residues. Germline V gene sequence: CDR1 MNHEY, CDR2 SVGEGT.

This clonotype was detected only a few times. V and J are TRBV11-2 and TRBJ1-3; weak D call: TRBD1 (5 bases). The V end was cut by 1 base, the J end by 1 base, with 8 bases between. This CDR3 is built from 15 residues. The germline gives CDR1 SGHAT, CDR2 FQNNGV. CDR3 nucleotides: TGTGCCAGCAGCTTAGTGGGGGTTTCTGGAAACACCATATATTTT. Encoded protein: CASSLVGVSGNTIYF.

This clonotype was recorded at least ten times. The V call is TRBV2, the J call TRBJ1-1, with D possibly being TRBD1 (5 bases). Trimming cost V 7 bases and J 1 base, with 10 bases left between them. Germline lookup yields CDR1 SNHLY and CDR2 FYNNEI. This CDR3 is 13 amino acids long. This CDR3 reads CASMGERNTEAFF. The CDR3 nucleotides read TGTGCCAGCATGGGGGAGCGGAACACTGAAGCTTTCTTT.

This clonotype has at least ten counts. V is TRBV11-2 and J is TRBJ2-2; D gene unclear. This CDR3 region has 14 residues. The V and J ends lost 1 base and 4 bases respectively, with 7 bases between them. From germline, CDR1 is SGHAT and CDR2 FQNNGV. In nucleotides, the CDR3 is TGTGCCAGCAGCTTAGGCGAGGCCACCGGGGAGCTGTTTTTT. Its translation is CASSLGEATGELFF.

The chain links TRBV5-1 to TRBJ1-1, with D maybe TRBD1 (5 bases). Germline CDR1 is SGHRS and CDR2 is YFSETQ. The CDR3 runs to 14 residues. V was pared by 4 bases and J by 4 bases, with 14 bases between. The CDR3 DNA is TGCGCCAGCAGCCCCGCGGGGCCGGGCACTGAAGCTTTCTTT. Translating gives CASSPAGPGTEAFF.

In this sample, this clonotype turned up many times. The chain recombines TRBV25-1 with TRBJ2-5, with a possible D match to TRBD2 (7 bases). Germline V lookup: CDR1 MGHDK, CDR2 SYGVNS. V was shortened by 6 bases and J by 5 bases, with 16 bases between the two germline ends. The CDR3 consists of 14 residues. In nucleotides, the CDR3 is TGTGCCAGCAGCCAAGGGGGGGAGGTGGAGACCCAGTACTTC. Its protein product is CASSQGGEVETQYF.

This clonotype was counted between two and nine times. The genes are TRBV20-1 and TRBJ2-1, with TRBD1 matching over 9 bases. V shed 5 bases, J shed 4 bases, and the junction held 12 bases outside the gene matches. The CDR3 sequence is 16 residues long. Germline loops: CDR1 DFQATT, CDR2 SNEGSKA (reference sequence). In DNA form, the CDR3 reads TGCAGTGCTGGCCTCGTCGGACAGGGGATGTACAATGAGCAGTTCTTC. Its translation is CSAGLVGQGMYNEQFF.

A few counts support this clonotype. The chain's CDR3 is CSEAGGPIDTQYF. The CDR3 DNA follows: TGCAGTGAGGCGGGAGGGCCAATAGATACGCAGTATTTT. This chain joins TRBV20-1 and TRBJ2-3; 9 bases match TRBD2. Germline trimming cut 7 bases from V and 5 bases from J; bases unmatched to any gene: 7. The CDR3 length is 13 residues. Germline CDR1 and CDR2: DFQATT and SNEGSKA (reference sequence).